The rows below give T cell receptor beta chains drawn from one sample of a study of T cell responses to AZD1222 COVID-19 vaccine. Clones were read by immunoSEQ multiplex PCR, and TCRdb kept only the in-frame ones, dropping some. Of roughly 140,000 clones listed, 75% to 90% are singletons. Material: peripheral blood, obtained 28 days after the second AZD1222 dose. The receptors derive from an adult who received the AZD1222 COVID-19 vaccine. CDR3s include the opening cysteine and the closing phenylalanine or tryptophan. D genes are given only for firm matches. A row's size may be missing; if present it is once, few, many or a size class.

j_gene: TRBJ2-1
v_gene: TRBV29-1
d_gene: NA
abundance: NA
CDR3aa: CSVGPGQESNEQFF
CDR3nt: TGCAGCGTTGGACCCGGGCAGGAGAGCAATGAGCAGTTCTTC

j_gene: TRBJ1-1
v_gene: TRBV30
d_gene: TRBD1
abundance: once
CDR3aa: CAWTAGQGDTEAFF
CDR3nt: TGTGCCTGGACCGCTGGACAGGGGGACACTGAAGCTTTCTTT

j_gene: TRBJ1-2
v_gene: TRBV7-9
d_gene: NA
abundance: NA
CDR3aa: CASSFLSAANYGYTF
CDR3nt: TGTGCCAGCAGCTTCCTGTCGGCGGCGAACTATGGCTACACCTTC

j_gene: TRBJ1-3
v_gene: TRBV5-1
d_gene: NA
abundance: NA
CDR3aa: CASSLHLGGNTIYF
CDR3nt: TGCGCCAGCAGCTTGCACCTGGGGGGAAACACCATATATTTT

j_gene: TRBJ1-2
v_gene: TRBV2
d_gene: NA
abundance: NA
CDR3aa: CASSEVGAASLYGYTF
CDR3nt: TGTGCCAGCAGTGAAGTTGGGGCAGCGTCCCTCTATGGCTACACCTTC

j_gene: TRBJ2-1
v_gene: TRBV6-5
d_gene: NA
abundance: NA
CDR3aa: CASSSGARPNNEQFF
CDR3nt: TGTGCCAGCAGTAGCGGCGCGAGGCCGAATAATGAGCAGTTCTTC

j_gene: TRBJ2-3
v_gene: TRBV4-3
d_gene: NA
abundance: NA
CDR3aa: CASSQIRSDTQYF
CDR3nt: TGCGCCAGCAGCCAAATAAGATCAGATACGCAGTATTTT

j_gene: TRBJ2-5
v_gene: TRBV10-2
d_gene: NA
abundance: NA
CDR3aa: CASSGSSDAKYF
CDR3nt: TGCGCCAGCAGTGGCTCTAGCGACGCAAAGTACTTC

j_gene: TRBJ2-3
v_gene: TRBV24-1
d_gene: NA
abundance: once
CDR3aa: CATSAGETGYTDTQYF
CDR3nt: TGTGCCACCAGTGCGGGAGAGACAGGGTACACAGATACGCAGTATTTT

j_gene: TRBJ2-7
v_gene: TRBV27
d_gene: NA
abundance: NA
CDR3aa: CASSKLLGEQYF
CDR3nt: TGTGCCAGCAGCAAACTACTCGGCGAGCAGTACTTC

j_gene: TRBJ1-1
v_gene: TRBV6-5
d_gene: TRBD1
abundance: NA
CDR3aa: CASIRQGWAFF
CDR3nt: TGTGCCAGCATCAGACAGGGGTGGGCTTTCTTT

j_gene: TRBJ1-6
v_gene: TRBV9
d_gene: TRBD1
abundance: NA
CDR3aa: CASSAQGLVENSPLHF
CDR3nt: TGTGCCAGCAGCGCACAGGGGTTGGTAGAGAATTCACCCCTCCACTTT

j_gene: TRBJ1-2
v_gene: TRBV19
d_gene: NA
abundance: NA
CDR3aa: CASSPAGSYNYGYTF
CDR3nt: TGTGCCAGTAGTCCCGCCGGCAGCTATAACTATGGCTACACCTTC

j_gene: TRBJ1-1
v_gene: TRBV11-2
d_gene: NA
abundance: NA
CDR3aa: CASRAGVMNTEAFF
CDR3nt: TGTGCCAGCCGGGCAGGGGTCATGAACACTGAAGCTTTCTTT

j_gene: TRBJ1-4
v_gene: TRBV11-2
d_gene: NA
abundance: NA
CDR3aa: CARGIRHFDPNEKLFF
CDR3nt: TGTGCCAGAGGGATCAGGCACTTTGATCCTAATGAAAAACTGTTTTTT

j_gene: TRBJ1-1
v_gene: TRBV14
d_gene: TRBD1
abundance: few
CDR3aa: CASSPYSGTGAEAFF
CDR3nt: TGTGCCAGCAGCCCCTATTCCGGGACAGGGGCTGAAGCTTTCTTT

j_gene: TRBJ1-4
v_gene: TRBV3-1/TRBV3-2
d_gene: NA
abundance: NA
CDR3aa: CASSHGLNEKLFF
CDR3nt: TGTGCCAGCAGCCATGGCCTTAATGAAAAACTGTTTTTT

j_gene: TRBJ1-2
v_gene: TRBV6-5
d_gene: NA
abundance: NA
CDR3aa: CATRAIGNYGYTF
CDR3nt: TGTGCCACTCGAGCAATAGGCAACTATGGCTACACCTTC

j_gene: TRBJ1-1
v_gene: TRBV14
d_gene: NA
abundance: NA
CDR3aa: CASSQGPVTEAFF
CDR3nt: TGTGCCAGCAGCCAAGGACCAGTAACTGAAGCTTTCTTT

j_gene: TRBJ1-2
v_gene: TRBV29-1
d_gene: NA
abundance: many
CDR3aa: CSPRTADSDGYTF
CDR3nt: TGCAGCCCAAGGACGGCCGATAGCGATGGCTACACCTTC

j_gene: TRBJ1-2
v_gene: TRBV9
d_gene: NA
abundance: NA
CDR3aa: CASSVGSGYGYTF
CDR3nt: TGTGCCAGCAGCGTAGGATCAGGCTATGGCTACACCTTC

j_gene: TRBJ1-6
v_gene: TRBV27
d_gene: TRBD1
abundance: NA
CDR3aa: CASRLGTGNSPLHF
CDR3nt: TGTGCCAGCAGGCTCGGGACAGGGAATTCACCCCTCCACTTT

j_gene: TRBJ1-5
v_gene: TRBV7-8
d_gene: TRBD1
abundance: once
CDR3aa: CASSSTGTVNQPQHF
CDR3nt: TGTGCCAGCAGCTCTACCGGGACAGTGAATCAGCCCCAGCATTTT

j_gene: TRBJ2-7
v_gene: TRBV7-8
d_gene: TRBD1
abundance: NA
CDR3aa: CASSLGTGSYEQYF
CDR3nt: TGTGCCAGCAGCTTGGGGACAGGGTCCTACGAGCAGTACTTC

j_gene: TRBJ1-4
v_gene: TRBV5-1
d_gene: NA
abundance: NA
CDR3aa: CASSLAGRGANEKLFF
CDR3nt: TGCGCCAGCAGCTTGGCCGGGAGAGGGGCTAATGAAAAACTGTTTTTT

j_gene: TRBJ2-2
v_gene: TRBV11-3
d_gene: TRBD2
abundance: once
CDR3aa: CASSLDSLAGVTGELFF
CDR3nt: TGTGCCAGCAGCTTAGATAGCCTAGCGGGAGTCACCGGGGAGCTGTTTTTT

j_gene: TRBJ1-1
v_gene: TRBV30
d_gene: TRBD1
abundance: NA
CDR3aa: CASTRGQGNTEAFF
CDR3nt: TGTGCCTCCACAAGGGGGCAGGGAAACACTGAAGCTTTCTTT

j_gene: TRBJ2-5
v_gene: TRBV28
d_gene: NA
abundance: NA
CDR3aa: CASSWEPGLPETQYF
CDR3nt: TGTGCCAGCAGCTGGGAGCCCGGACTGCCCGAGACCCAGTACTTC

j_gene: TRBJ2-1
v_gene: TRBV7-2
d_gene: TRBD2
abundance: NA
CDR3aa: CASSRTSGDYNEQFF
CDR3nt: TGTGCCAGCAGCCGGACTAGCGGGGACTACAATGAGCAGTTCTTC

j_gene: TRBJ2-1
v_gene: TRBV14
d_gene: TRBD2
abundance: NA
CDR3aa: CASSQAGGTYNEQFF
CDR3nt: TGTGCCAGCAGCCAAGCGGGAGGGACCTACAATGAGCAGTTCTTC

j_gene: TRBJ1-1
v_gene: TRBV28
d_gene: NA
abundance: NA
CDR3aa: CASKRGGSTEAFF
CDR3nt: TGTGCCAGCAAGAGGGGAGGTAGCACTGAAGCTTTCTTT

j_gene: TRBJ2-5
v_gene: TRBV18
d_gene: NA
abundance: NA
CDR3aa: CASSPPARRETQYF
CDR3nt: TGTGCCAGCTCACCACCGGCTAGGCGAGAGACCCAGTACTTC

j_gene: TRBJ2-1
v_gene: TRBV7-2
d_gene: NA
abundance: NA
CDR3aa: CASSKRTLNEQFF
CDR3nt: TGTGCCAGCAGCAAGCGGACCTTAAATGAGCAGTTCTTC

j_gene: TRBJ2-3
v_gene: TRBV7-2
d_gene: NA
abundance: NA
CDR3aa: CASSFADSYTDTQYF
CDR3nt: TGTGCCAGCAGCTTCGCGGACAGCTACACAGATACGCAGTATTTT

j_gene: TRBJ1-1
v_gene: TRBV14
d_gene: NA
abundance: NA
CDR3aa: CASSPGVEAFF
CDR3nt: TGTGCCAGCAGTCCCGGGGTTGAAGCTTTCTTT

j_gene: TRBJ2-2
v_gene: TRBV5-1
d_gene: TRBD1
abundance: NA
CDR3aa: CASSLRTGNNGELFF
CDR3nt: TGCGCCAGCAGCCTCAGGACAGGGAATAACGGGGAGCTGTTTTTT

j_gene: TRBJ1-1
v_gene: TRBV18
d_gene: NA
abundance: once
CDR3aa: CASSPQDTNTEAFF
CDR3nt: TGTGCCAGCTCACCACAGGACACTAACACTGAAGCTTTCTTT

j_gene: TRBJ2-1
v_gene: TRBV30
d_gene: TRBD2
abundance: NA
CDR3aa: CAWSVSGKLSEQFF
CDR3nt: TGTGCCTGGAGTGTAAGCGGGAAATTGAGTGAGCAGTTCTTC

j_gene: TRBJ2-5
v_gene: TRBV29-1
d_gene: TRBD2
abundance: once
CDR3aa: CSVEGGTSGSWETQYF
CDR3nt: TGCAGCGTTGAAGGGGGGACTAGCGGGAGTTGGGAGACCCAGTACTTC

j_gene: TRBJ1-4
v_gene: TRBV7-2
d_gene: NA
abundance: NA
CDR3aa: CASSSLGPVSPITPQALFF
CDR3nt: TGTGCCAGCAGCTCCTTGGGACCCGTAAGCCCCATCACACCACAGGCACTGTTTTTT

j_gene: TRBJ1-6
v_gene: TRBV19
d_gene: NA
abundance: NA
CDR3aa: CASSIDPPGPTRGNSPLHF
CDR3nt: TGTGCCAGTAGTATAGACCCTCCGGGGCCTACAAGGGGTAATTCACCCCTCCACTTT

j_gene: TRBJ1-1
v_gene: TRBV11-1
d_gene: NA
abundance: NA
CDR3aa: CASSHRPEDTEAFF
CDR3nt: TGTGCCAGCAGCCACAGGCCAGAGGACACTGAAGCTTTCTTT

j_gene: TRBJ2-3
v_gene: TRBV3-1/TRBV3-2
d_gene: NA
abundance: NA
CDR3aa: CASSQRGPGTDTQYF
CDR3nt: TGTGCCAGCAGCCAACGAGGACCTGGCACAGATACGCAGTATTTT

j_gene: TRBJ2-3
v_gene: TRBV6-1
d_gene: NA
abundance: NA
CDR3aa: CASSEGNQPRDTQYF
CDR3nt: TGTGCCAGCAGTGAAGGCAACCAACCCAGGGATACGCAGTATTTT

j_gene: TRBJ2-1
v_gene: TRBV3-1/TRBV3-2
d_gene: TRBD2
abundance: NA
CDR3aa: CASSQAGAQTQFF
CDR3nt: TGTGCCAGCAGTCAAGCGGGGGCCCAGACGCAGTTCTTC

j_gene: TRBJ2-5
v_gene: TRBV27
d_gene: TRBD2
abundance: NA
CDR3aa: CAMKSRDYKPRYF
CDR3nt: TGTGCCATGAAGTCCCGGGACTACAAACCCAGGTACTTC

j_gene: TRBJ1-5
v_gene: TRBV19
d_gene: NA
abundance: NA
CDR3aa: CASSIRGHSNQPQHF
CDR3nt: TGTGCCAGTAGTATCCGGGGGCATAGCAATCAGCCCCAGCATTTT

j_gene: TRBJ2-3
v_gene: TRBV15
d_gene: NA
abundance: NA
CDR3aa: CATSRTQSNTQYF
CDR3nt: TGTGCCACCAGCAGGACACAGAGCAATACGCAGTATTTT

j_gene: TRBJ2-1
v_gene: TRBV28
d_gene: TRBD2
abundance: NA
CDR3aa: CASSPGLAGGFSSYNEQFF
CDR3nt: TGTGCCAGCAGTCCAGGACTAGCGGGAGGGTTCTCCTCCTACAATGAGCAGTTCTTC